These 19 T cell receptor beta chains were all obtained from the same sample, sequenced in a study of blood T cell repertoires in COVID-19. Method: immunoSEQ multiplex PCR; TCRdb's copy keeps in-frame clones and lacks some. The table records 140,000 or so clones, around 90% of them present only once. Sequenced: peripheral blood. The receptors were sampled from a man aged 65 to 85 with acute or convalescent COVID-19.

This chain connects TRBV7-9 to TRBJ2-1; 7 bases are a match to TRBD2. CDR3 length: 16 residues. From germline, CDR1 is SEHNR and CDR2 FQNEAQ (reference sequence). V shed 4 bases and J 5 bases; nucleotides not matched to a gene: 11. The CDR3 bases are TGTGCCAGCAGCTCACCTGCGGGGAGGGTTCACAATGAGCAGTTCTTC. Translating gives CASSSPAGRVHNEQFF.

This CDR3 is CASSQILAGVFIGEQFF. DNA of the CDR3: TGCGCCAGCAGCCAGATACTAGCGGGGGTGTTTATCGGTGAGCAGTTCTTC. The chain recombines TRBV4-1 with TRBJ2-1; 11 nucleotides align to TRBD2. Trimming removed 3 bases from V and 9 bases from J; junction bases left unmatched: 13. Germline CDR1 and CDR2: MGHRA and YSYEKL. This CDR3 is 17 amino acids long.

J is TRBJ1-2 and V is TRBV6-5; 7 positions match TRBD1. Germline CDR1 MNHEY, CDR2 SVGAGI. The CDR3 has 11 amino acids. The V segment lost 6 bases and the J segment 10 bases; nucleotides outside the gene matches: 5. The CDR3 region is CASRLDRDYTF. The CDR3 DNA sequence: TGTGCCAGCAGGCTAGACAGGGACTACACCTTC.

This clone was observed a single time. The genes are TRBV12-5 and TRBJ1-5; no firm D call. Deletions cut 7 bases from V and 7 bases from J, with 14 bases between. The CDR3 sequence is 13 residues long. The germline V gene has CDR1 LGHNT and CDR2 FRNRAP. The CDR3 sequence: CASALNLRQPQHF. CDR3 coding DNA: TGTGCTAGTGCCCTCAACCTCAGGCAGCCCCAGCATTTT.

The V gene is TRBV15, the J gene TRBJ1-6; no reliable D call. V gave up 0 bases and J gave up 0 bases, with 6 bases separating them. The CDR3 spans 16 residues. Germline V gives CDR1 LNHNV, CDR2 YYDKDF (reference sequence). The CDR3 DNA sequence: TGTGCCACCAGCAGAGAACGGAGCTCCTATAATTCACCCCTCCACTTT. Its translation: CATSRERSSYNSPLHF.

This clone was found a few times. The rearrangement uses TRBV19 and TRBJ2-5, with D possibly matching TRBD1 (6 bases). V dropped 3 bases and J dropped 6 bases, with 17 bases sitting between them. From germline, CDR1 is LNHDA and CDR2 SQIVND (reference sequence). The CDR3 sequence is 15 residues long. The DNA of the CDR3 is TGTGCCAGTAGTATCCCGCAGGGGACGAAACAGACCCAGTACTTC. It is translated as CASSIPQGTKQTQYF.

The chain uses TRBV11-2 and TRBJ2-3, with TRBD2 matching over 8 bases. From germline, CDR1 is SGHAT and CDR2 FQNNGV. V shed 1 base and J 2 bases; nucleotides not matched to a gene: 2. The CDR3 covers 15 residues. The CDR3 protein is CASSLGAGVTDTQYF. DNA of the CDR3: TGTGCCAGCAGCTTAGGAGCGGGAGTCACAGATACGCAGTATTTT.

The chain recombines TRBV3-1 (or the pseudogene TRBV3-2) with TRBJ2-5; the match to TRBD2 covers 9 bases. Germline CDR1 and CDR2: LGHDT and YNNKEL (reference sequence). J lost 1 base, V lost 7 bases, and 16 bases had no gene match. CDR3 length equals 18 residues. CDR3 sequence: CASTPWVAGVEAQETQYF. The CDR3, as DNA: TGTGCCAGCACCCCTTGGGTAGCGGGAGTGGAAGCCCAAGAGACCCAGTACTTC.

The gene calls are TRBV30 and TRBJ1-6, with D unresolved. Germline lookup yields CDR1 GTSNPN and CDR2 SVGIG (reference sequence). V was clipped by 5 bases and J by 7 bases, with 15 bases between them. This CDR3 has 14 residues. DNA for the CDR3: TGTGCCTGGTCGGGGAATCAAGAGAATTCACCCCTCCACTTT. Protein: CAWSGNQENSPLHF.

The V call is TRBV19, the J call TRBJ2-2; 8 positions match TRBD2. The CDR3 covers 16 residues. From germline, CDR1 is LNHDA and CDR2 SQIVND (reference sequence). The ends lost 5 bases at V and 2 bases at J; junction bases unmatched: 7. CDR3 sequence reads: CASSSAGTRNTGELFF. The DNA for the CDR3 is TGTGCCAGTAGTTCCGCCGGGACTAGAAACACCGGGGAGCTGTTTTTT.

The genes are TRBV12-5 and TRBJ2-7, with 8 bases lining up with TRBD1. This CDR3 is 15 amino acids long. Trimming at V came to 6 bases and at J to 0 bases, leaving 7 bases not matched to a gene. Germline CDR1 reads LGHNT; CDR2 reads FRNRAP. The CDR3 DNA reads TGTGCTAGTGGGTGGACAGGGCCCCTCTCCTACGAGCAGTACTTC. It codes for CASGWTGPLSYEQYF.

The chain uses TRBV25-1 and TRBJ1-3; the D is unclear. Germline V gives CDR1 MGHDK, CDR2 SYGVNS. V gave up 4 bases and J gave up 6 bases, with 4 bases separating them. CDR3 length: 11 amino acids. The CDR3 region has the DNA TGTGCCAGCAGTGTGGCAAACACCATATATTTT. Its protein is CASSVANTIYF.

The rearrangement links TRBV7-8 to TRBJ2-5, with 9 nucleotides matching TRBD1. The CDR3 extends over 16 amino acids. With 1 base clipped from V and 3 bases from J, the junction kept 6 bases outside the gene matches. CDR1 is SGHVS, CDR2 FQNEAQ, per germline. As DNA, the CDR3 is TGTGCCAGCAGCTTAGTTAGGGACAGGGATGAAGAGACCCAGTACTTC. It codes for CASSLVRDRDEETQYF.

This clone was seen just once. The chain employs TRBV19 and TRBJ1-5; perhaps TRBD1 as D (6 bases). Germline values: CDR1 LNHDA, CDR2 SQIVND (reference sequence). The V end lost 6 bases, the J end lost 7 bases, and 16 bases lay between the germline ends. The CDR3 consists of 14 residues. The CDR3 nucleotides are TGTGCCAGTAGGTACAGGGAGGGAGTACAGCCCCAGCATTTT. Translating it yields CASRYREGVQPQHF.

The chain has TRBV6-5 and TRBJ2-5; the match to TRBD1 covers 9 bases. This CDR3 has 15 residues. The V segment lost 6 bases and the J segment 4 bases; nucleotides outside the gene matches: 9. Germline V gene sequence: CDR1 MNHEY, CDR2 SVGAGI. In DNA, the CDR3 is TGTGCCAGCAGGCCTATGACAGGGGGGGGAGAGACCCAGTACTTC. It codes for CASRPMTGGGETQYF.

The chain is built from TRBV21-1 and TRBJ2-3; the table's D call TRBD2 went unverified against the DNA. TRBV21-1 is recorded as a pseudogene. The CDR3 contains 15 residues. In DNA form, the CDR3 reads TGTGCCAGCAGCAAATTGACGGGAGGCACAGATACGCAGTATTTT. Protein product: CASSKLTGGTDTQYF.

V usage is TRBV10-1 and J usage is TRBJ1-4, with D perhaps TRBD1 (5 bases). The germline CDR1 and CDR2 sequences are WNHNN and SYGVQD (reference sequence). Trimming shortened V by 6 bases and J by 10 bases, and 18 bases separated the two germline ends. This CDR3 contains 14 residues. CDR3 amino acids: CASSDRFHGGKLFF. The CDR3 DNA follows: TGCGCCAGCAGCGACCGCTTCCACGGGGGAAAACTGTTTTTT.

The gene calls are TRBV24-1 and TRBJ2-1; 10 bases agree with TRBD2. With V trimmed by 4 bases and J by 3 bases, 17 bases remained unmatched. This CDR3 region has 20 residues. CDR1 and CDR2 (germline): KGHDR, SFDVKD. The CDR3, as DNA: TGTGCCACCAGTGACCCATCGACTAGCGGGTTCCCCGCCTACTACAATGAGCAGTTCTTC. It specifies CATSDPSTSGFPAYYNEQFF.

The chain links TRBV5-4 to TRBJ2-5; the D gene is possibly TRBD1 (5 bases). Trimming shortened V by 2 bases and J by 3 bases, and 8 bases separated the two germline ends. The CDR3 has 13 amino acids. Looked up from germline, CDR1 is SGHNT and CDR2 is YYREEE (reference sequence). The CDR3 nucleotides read TGTGCCAGCAGCTTCAAAGGGGAAGAGACCCAGTACTTC. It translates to CASSFKGEETQYF.